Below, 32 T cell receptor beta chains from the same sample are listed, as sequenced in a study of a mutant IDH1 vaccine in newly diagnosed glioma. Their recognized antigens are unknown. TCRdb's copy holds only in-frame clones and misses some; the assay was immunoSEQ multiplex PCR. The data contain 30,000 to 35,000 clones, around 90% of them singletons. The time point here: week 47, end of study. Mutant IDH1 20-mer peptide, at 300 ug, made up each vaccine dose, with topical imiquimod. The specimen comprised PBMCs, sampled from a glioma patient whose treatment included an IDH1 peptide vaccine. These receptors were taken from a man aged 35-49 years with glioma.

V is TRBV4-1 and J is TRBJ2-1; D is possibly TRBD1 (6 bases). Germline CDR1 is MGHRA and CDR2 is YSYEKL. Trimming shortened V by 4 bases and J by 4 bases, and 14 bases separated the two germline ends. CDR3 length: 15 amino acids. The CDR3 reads CASSRGQGEYNEQFF. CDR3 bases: TGCGCCAGCAGCCGGGGACAAGGGGAATACAATGAGCAGTTCTTC.

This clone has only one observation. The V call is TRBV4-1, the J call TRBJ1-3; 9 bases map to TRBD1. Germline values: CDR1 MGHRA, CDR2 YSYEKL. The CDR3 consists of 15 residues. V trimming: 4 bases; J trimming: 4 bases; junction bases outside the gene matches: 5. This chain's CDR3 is CASSRTGDSGNTIYF. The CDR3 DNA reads TGCGCCAGCAGCCGGACAGGGGACTCCGGAAACACCATATATTTT.

DNA for the CDR3: TGTGCCTGGACAGGGCGGACCGGGGAGCTGTTTTTT. Translated, it gives CAWTGRTGELFF. The rearrangement uses TRBV30 and TRBJ2-2; D may be TRBD1 (5 bases). The CDR3 runs to 12 residues. Germline CDR1 GTSNPN, CDR2 SVGIG (reference sequence). The V end lost 4 bases, the J end lost 5 bases, and 8 bases lay between the germline ends.

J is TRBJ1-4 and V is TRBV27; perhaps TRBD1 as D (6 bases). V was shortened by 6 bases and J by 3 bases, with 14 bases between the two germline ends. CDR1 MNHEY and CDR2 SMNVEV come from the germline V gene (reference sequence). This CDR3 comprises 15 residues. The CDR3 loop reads CASRRSGAPNEKLFF. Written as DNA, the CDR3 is TGTGCCAGCAGGCGATCAGGGGCCCCTAATGAAAAACTGTTTTTT.

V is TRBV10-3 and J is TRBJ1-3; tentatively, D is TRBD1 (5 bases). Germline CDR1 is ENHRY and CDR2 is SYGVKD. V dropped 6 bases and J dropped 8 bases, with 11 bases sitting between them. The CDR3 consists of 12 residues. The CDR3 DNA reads TGTGCCATCAGGGACACATGGGACACCATATATTTT. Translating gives CAIRDTWDTIYF.

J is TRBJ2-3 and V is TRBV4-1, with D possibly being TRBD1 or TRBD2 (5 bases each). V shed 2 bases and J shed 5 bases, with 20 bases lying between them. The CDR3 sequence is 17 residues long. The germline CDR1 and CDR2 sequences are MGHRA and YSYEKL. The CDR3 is CASSQSIRDPTGDTQYF. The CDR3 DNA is TGCGCCAGCAGCCAATCTATCCGGGACCCCACCGGAGATACGCAGTATTTT.

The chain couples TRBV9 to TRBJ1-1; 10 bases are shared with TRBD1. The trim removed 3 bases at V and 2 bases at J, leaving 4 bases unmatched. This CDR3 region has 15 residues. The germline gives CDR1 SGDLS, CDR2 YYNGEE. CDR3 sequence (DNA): TGTGCCAGCAGCGCGGACAGGGGGACCAACACTGAAGCTTTCTTT. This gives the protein CASSADRGTNTEAFF.

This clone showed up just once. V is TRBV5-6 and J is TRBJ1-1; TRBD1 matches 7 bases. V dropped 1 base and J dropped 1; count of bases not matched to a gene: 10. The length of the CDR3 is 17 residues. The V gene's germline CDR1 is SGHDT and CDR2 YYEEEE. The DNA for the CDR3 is TGTGCCAGCAGCTTGACGGGACAGACTTTACCGAACACTGAAGCTTTCTTT. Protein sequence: CASSLTGQTLPNTEAFF.

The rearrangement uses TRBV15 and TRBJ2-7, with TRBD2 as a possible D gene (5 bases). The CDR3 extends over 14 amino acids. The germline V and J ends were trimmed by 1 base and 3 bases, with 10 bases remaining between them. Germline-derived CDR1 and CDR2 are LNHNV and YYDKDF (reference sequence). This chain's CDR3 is CATSRGGAFYEQYF. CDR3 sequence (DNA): TGTGCCACCAGCAGAGGGGGAGCGTTCTACGAGCAGTACTTC.

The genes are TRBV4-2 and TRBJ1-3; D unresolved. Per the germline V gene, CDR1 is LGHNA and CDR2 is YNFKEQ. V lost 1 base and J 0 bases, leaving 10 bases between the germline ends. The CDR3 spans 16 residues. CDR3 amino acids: CASSQGRQFSGNTIYF. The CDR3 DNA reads TGTGCCAGCAGCCAAGGCAGACAATTCTCTGGAAACACCATATATTTT.

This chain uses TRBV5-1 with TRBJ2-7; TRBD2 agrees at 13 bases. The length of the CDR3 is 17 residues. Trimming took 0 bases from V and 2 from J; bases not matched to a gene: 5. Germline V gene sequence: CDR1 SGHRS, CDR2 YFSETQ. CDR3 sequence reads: CASSLAGGTSGTYEQYF. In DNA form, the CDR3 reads TGCGCCAGCAGCTTGGCCGGGGGGACTAGCGGGACCTACGAGCAGTACTTC.

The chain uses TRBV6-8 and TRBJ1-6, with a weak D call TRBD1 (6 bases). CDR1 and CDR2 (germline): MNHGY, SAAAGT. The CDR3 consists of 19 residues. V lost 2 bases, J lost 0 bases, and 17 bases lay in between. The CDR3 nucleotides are TGTGCCAGCAGTTACGCGAGGGCCCTCAGGGGCTCCTATAATTCACCCCTCCACTTT. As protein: CASSYARALRGSYNSPLHF.

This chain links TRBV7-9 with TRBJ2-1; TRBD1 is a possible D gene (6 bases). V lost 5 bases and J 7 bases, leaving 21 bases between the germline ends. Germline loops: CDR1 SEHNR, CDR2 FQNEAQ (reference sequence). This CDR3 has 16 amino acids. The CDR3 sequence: CASSQQGPGQGNEQFF. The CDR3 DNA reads TGTGCCAGCAGCCAACAGGGACCTGGCCAAGGGAATGAGCAGTTCTTC.

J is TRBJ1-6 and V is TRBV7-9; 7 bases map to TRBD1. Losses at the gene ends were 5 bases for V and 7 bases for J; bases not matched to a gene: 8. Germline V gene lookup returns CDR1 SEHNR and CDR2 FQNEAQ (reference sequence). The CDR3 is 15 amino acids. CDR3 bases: TGTGCCAGCAGCCTCCAGGGGGTAAGCAATTCACCCCTCCACTTT. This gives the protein CASSLQGVSNSPLHF.

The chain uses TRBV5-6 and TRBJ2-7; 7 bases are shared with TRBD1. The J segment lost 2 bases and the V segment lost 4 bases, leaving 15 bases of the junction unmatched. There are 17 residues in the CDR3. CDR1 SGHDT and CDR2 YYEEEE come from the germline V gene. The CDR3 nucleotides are TGTGCCAGCAGCCTTACCGCCTCACTGGGACAGACCTACGAGCAGTACTTC. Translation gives CASSLTASLGQTYEQYF.

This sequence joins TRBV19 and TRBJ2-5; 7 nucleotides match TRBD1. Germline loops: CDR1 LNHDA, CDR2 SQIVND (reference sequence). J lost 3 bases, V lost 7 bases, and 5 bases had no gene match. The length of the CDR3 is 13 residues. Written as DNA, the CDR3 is TGTGCCAGTACTGGGACAGAAAAAGAGACCCAGTACTTC. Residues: CASTGTEKETQYF.

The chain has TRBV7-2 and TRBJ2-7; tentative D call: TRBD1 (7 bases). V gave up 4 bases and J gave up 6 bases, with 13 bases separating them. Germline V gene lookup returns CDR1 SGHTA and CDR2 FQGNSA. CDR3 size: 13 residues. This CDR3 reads CASSSQGTSEQYF. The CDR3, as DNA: TGTGCCAGCAGCTCACAGGGGACTTCCGAGCAGTACTTC.

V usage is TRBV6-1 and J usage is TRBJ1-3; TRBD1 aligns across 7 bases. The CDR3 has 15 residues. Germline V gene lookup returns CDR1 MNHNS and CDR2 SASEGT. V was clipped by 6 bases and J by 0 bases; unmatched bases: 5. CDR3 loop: CASRPDRASGNTIYF. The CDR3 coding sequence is TGTGCCAGCAGGCCCGACAGGGCCTCTGGAAACACCATATATTTT.

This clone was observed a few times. Here the CDR3 DNA reads TGTGCCAGCAGTCTACGCTGGGAGGGAGGGGTTGGCTACACCTTC. The encoded protein is CASSLRWEGGVGYTF. The rearrangement joins TRBV2 to TRBJ1-2; TRBD1 is a possible D gene (5 bases). Looked up from germline, CDR1 is SNHLY and CDR2 is FYNNEI. CDR3 length: 15 residues. V lost 5 bases to trimming and J lost 7 bases, with 20 bases between them.

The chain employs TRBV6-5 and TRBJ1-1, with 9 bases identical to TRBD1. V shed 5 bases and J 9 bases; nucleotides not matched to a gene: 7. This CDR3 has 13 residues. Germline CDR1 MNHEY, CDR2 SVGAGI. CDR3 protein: CASSGSGQGQAFF. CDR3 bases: TGTGCCAGCAGTGGGAGTGGACAGGGGCAAGCTTTCTTT.

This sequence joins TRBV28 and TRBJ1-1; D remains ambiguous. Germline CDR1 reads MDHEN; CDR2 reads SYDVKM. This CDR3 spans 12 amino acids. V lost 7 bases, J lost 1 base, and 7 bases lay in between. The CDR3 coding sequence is TGTGCCAGCACCGGACCGAACACTGAAGCTTTCTTT. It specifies CASTGPNTEAFF.

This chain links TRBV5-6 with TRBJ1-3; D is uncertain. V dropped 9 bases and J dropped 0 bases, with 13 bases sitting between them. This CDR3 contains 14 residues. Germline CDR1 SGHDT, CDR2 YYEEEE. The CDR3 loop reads CATSNPVSGNTIYF. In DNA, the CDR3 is TGTGCCACCTCGAACCCGGTCTCTGGAAACACCATATATTTT.

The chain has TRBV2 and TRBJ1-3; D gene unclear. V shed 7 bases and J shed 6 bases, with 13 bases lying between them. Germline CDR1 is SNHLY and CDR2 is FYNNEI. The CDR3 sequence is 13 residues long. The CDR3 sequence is CASKSRNENTIYF. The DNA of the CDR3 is TGTGCCAGCAAGTCCAGGAATGAAAACACCATATATTTT.

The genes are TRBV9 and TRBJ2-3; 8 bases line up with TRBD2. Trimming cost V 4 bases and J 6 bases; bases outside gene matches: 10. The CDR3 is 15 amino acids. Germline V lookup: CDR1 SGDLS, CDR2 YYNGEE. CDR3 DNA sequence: TGTGCCAGCAGCCCACTAGCGGTAGCATCTGATACGCAGTATTTT. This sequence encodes CASSPLAVASDTQYF.

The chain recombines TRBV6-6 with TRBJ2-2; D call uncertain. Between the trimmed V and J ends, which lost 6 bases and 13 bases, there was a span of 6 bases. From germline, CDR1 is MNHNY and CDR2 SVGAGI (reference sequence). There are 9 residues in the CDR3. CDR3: CASSYGLFF. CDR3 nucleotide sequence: TGTGCCAGCAGCTACGGGCTGTTTTTT.

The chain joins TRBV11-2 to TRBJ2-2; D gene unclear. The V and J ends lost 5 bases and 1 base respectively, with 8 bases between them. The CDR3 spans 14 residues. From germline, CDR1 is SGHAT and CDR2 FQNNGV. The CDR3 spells CASSRNQNTGELFF. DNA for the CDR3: TGTGCCAGCAGCCGGAATCAGAACACCGGGGAGCTGTTTTTT.

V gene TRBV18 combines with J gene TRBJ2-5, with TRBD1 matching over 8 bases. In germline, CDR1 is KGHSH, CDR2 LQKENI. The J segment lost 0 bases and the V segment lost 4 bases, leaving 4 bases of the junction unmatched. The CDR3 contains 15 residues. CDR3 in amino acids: CASSLGQGYQETQYF. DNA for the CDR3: TGTGCCAGCTCACTTGGACAGGGCTACCAAGAGACCCAGTACTTC. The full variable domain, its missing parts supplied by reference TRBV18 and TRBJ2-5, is NAGVMQNPRHLVRRRGQEARLRCSPMKGHSHVYWYRQLPEEGLKFMVYLQKENIIDESGMPKERFSAEFPKEGPSILRIQQVVRGDSAAYFCASSLGQGYQETQYFGPGTRLLVL.

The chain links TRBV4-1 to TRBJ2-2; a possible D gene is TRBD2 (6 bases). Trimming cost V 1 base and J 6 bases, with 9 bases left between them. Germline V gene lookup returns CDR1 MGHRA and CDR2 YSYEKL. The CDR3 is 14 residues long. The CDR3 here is CASSQGLVPGELFF. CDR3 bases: TGCGCCAGCAGCCAAGGACTAGTTCCCGGGGAGCTGTTTTTT.

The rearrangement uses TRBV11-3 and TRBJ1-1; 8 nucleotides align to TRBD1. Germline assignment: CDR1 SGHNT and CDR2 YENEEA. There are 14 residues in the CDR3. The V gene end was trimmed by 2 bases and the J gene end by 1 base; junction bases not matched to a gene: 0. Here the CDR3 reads CASSLTGGNTEAFF. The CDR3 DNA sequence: TGTGCCAGCAGCTTAACAGGGGGGAACACTGAAGCTTTCTTT. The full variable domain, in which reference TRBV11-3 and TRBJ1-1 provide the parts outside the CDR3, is EAGVVQSPRYKIIEKKQPVAFWCNPISGHNTLYWYLQNLGQGPELLIRYENEEAVDDSQLPKDRFSAERLKGVDSTLKIQPAELGDSAVYLCASSLTGGNTEAFFGQGTRLTVV.

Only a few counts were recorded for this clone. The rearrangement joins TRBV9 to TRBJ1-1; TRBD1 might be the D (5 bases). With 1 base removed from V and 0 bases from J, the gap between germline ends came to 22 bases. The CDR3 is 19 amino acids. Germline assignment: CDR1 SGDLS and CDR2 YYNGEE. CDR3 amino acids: CASSVPPQRGWPMNTEAFF. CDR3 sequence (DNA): TGTGCCAGCAGCGTACCCCCCCAAAGGGGATGGCCCATGAACACTGAAGCTTTCTTT.

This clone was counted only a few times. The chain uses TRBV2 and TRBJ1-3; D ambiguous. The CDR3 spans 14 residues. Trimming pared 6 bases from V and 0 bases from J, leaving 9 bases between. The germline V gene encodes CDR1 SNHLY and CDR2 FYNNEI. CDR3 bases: TGTGCCAGCAGGGCCGGAGGCTCTGGAAACACCATATATTTT. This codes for CASRAGGSGNTIYF.

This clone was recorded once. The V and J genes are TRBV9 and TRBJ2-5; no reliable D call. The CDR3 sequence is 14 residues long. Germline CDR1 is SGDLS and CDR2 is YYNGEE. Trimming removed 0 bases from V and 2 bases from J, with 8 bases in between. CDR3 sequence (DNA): TGTGCCAGCAGCGTAGGGGGTGAGCAAGAGACCCAGTACTTC. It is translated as CASSVGGEQETQYF.